The source of this TCR beta chain is a study of response to subunit inactivated influenza vaccine. Per the germline V gene, CDR1 is DFQATT and CDR2 is SNEGSKA (reference sequence). V was pared by 1 base and J by 5 bases, with 6 bases of the junction left unmatched. This CDR3 is 14 amino acids long. TCRdb redid the calling of the RT-PCR reads with MiXCR, one entry per CDR3 protein. The sample has 150,000 to 200,000 distinct CDR3 sequences; about an eighth are singletons. These sequences were also reported in another study, on T cells expressing NK-cell markers. Per that study: Template switching by 5'RACE with UMIs generated the TCR beta cDNA. One of eight sequenced donors was HCMV-seronegative; the other seven were seropositive. A range of about 1.0-7.0% of CD8+ T cells consisted of dominant NKG2C+ clonotypes in 5 or 6 donors. Unclear, still, was the HCMV specificity of the expanded NKG2C+ T cell clones.

The sample here was CD8+ T cells sorted from PBMCs, taken 11 to 12 days after vaccination. The sequence was obtained from a man aged 50-59 years who received an inactivated influenza vaccine. The gene calls are TRBV20-1 and TRBJ2-7; the match to TRBD1 covers 9 bases. CDR3 sequence (DNA): TGCAGTGCTAGAGTCCGGGACAGGGTCCACGAGCAGTACTTC. It translates to CSARVRDRVHEQYF.